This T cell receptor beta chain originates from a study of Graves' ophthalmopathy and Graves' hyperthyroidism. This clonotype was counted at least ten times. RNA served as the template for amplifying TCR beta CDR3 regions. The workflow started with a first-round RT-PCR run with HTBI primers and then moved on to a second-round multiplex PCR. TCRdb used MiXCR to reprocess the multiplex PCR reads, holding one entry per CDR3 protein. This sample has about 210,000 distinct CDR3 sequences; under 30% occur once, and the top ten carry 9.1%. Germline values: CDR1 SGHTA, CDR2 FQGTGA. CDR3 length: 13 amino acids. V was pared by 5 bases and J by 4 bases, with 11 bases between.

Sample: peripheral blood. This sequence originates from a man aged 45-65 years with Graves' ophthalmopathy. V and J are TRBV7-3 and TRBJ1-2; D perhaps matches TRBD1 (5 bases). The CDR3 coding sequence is TGTGCCAGCAGCGCCACAGGTGGCTATGGCTACACCTTC. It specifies CASSATGGYGYTF.